The 7 T cell receptor beta chains below were found in one sample sequenced in a study of cytomegalovirus exposure and HLA in healthy donors. PCR involved 60 Vbeta and 13 Jbeta primers. Assay: immunoSEQ multiplex PCR; the TCRdb copy retains only in-frame clones and omits some. The top ten hold approximately 1.1% of the sample, which has approximately 190,000 clones, about nine tenths seen once. Sequencing input: PBMCs. These receptor sequences come from a boy aged 2 to 9 in good health and CMV-seronegative.

The rearrangement joins TRBV19 to TRBJ1-5; D ambiguous. V was cut by 4 bases and J by 5 bases, with 15 bases left in between. CDR1 LNHDA and CDR2 SQIVND come from the germline V gene (reference sequence). This CDR3 contains 15 residues. CDR3 region: CASSTKAERDQPQHF. The CDR3 nucleotides are TGTGCCAGTAGTACGAAGGCCGAGAGGGATCAGCCCCAGCATTTT.

The chain employs TRBV7-3 and TRBJ2-2, with 9 nucleotides matching TRBD2. Trimming at V came to 7 bases and at J to 2 bases, leaving 5 bases not matched to a gene. Germline lookup yields CDR1 SGHTA and CDR2 FQGTGA. This CDR3 spans 15 amino acids. In nucleotides, the CDR3 is TGTGCCAGCACCGTGACTAGCGGTAACACCGGGGAGCTGTTTTTT. Translating it yields CASTVTSGNTGELFF.

The rearrangement links TRBV29-1 to TRBJ2-1; 15 bases are a match to TRBD2. Germline trimming cut 6 bases from V and 5 bases from J; bases unmatched to any gene: 11. Germline CDR1 is SQVTM and CDR2 is ANQGSEA. The CDR3 sequence is 17 residues long. In nucleotides, the CDR3 is TGCAGCGTGGGACTAGCGGGGGGCACGATCCTAAACAATGAGCAGTTCTTC. Protein sequence: CSVGLAGGTILNNEQFF.

The chain recombines TRBV28 with TRBJ1-3; no reliable D call. The CDR3 has 13 residues. V lost 3 bases and J lost 1, with 4 bases in between. From germline, CDR1 is MDHEN and CDR2 SYDVKM. CDR3 sequence reads: CASSFFSGNTIYF. The CDR3 nucleotides read TGTGCCAGCAGTTTCTTTTCTGGAAACACCATATATTTT.

This clone was seen once. The chain carries TRBV27 and TRBJ2-3; tentative D call: TRBD1 (5 bases). Trimming took off 5 bases at V and 1 base at J, with 13 bases between the two ends. The CDR3 is 15 amino acids. Germline loops: CDR1 MNHEY, CDR2 SMNVEV (reference sequence). CDR3 loop: CASSPFDRRTDTQYF. Here the CDR3 DNA reads TGTGCCAGCAGTCCCTTCGACAGACGCACAGATACGCAGTATTTT.

V and J are TRBV5-1 and TRBJ2-4; a weak D match, TRBD1 (6 bases). Trimming shortened V by 3 bases and J by 6 bases, and 10 bases separated the two germline ends. CDR1 and CDR2 from the germline V gene are SGHRS and YFSETQ. The CDR3 covers 13 residues. Here the CDR3 reads CASSSDSRNIQYF. The DNA for the CDR3 is TGCGCCAGCAGCTCGGACAGTCGAAACATTCAGTACTTC.

V and J are TRBV5-1 and TRBJ2-5; D perhaps matches TRBD1 (6 bases). In germline, CDR1 is SGHRS, CDR2 YFSETQ. V was shortened by 3 bases and J by 1 base, with 16 bases between the two germline ends. This CDR3 is built from 16 residues. CDR3 in amino acids: CASSSGQRQFQETQYF. CDR3 nucleotides: TGCGCCAGCAGCTCCGGACAGAGACAATTCCAAGAGACCCAGTACTTC. Full variable domain (remainder filled in from reference TRBV5-1 and TRBJ2-5): KAGVTQTPRYLIKTRGQQVTLSCSPISGHRSVSWYQQTPGQGLQFLFEYFSETQRNKGNFPGRFSGRQFSNSRSEMNVSTLELGDSALYLCASSSGQRQFQETQYFGPGTRLLVL.